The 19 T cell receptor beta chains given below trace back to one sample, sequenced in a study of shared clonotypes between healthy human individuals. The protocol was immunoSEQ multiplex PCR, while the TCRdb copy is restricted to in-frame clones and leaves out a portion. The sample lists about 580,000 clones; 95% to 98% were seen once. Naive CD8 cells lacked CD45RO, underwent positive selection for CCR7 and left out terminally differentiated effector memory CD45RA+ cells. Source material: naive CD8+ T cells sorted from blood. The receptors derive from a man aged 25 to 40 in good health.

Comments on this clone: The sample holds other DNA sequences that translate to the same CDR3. CDR3 DNA sequence: TGCGCCAGCAGCCAAGGGGGGTCCTACAATGAGCAGTTCTTC. It translates to CASSQGGSYNEQFF. The J gene is TRBJ2-1, the V gene TRBV4-1; D possibly uses TRBD1 or TRBD2 (5 bases each). The CDR3 has 14 residues. V lost 1 base, J lost 1 base, and 5 bases lay in between. The germline CDR1 and CDR2 sequences are MGHRA and YSYEKL.

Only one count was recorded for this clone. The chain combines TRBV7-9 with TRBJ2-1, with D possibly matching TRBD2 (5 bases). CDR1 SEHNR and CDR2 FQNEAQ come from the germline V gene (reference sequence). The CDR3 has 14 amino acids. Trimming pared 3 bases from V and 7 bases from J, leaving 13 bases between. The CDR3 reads CASSFEGVANEQFF. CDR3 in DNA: TGTGCCAGCAGCTTCGAGGGAGTGGCGAATGAGCAGTTCTTC.

The CDR3 bases are TGTGCCAGCTCACTCCCGGGACAACCCTACAATGAGCAGTTCTTC. Residues: CASSLPGQPYNEQFF. The V gene is TRBV18, the J gene TRBJ2-1, with TRBD1 as a possible D gene (6 bases). The CDR3 contains 15 residues. The germline CDR1 and CDR2 sequences are KGHSH and LQKENI. V lost 4 bases and J 2 bases, leaving 12 bases between the germline ends. Looking up the rest from reference TRBV18 and TRBJ2-1 gives the full variable domain: NAGVMQNPRHLVRRRGQEARLRCSPMKGHSHVYWYRQLPEEGLKFMVYLQKENIIDESGMPKERFSAEFPKEGPSILRIQQVVRGDSAAYFCASSLPGQPYNEQFFGPGTRLTVL.

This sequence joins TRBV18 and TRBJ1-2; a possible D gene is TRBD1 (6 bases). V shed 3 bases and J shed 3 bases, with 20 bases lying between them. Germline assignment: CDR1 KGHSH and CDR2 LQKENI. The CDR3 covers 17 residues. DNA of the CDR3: TGTGCCAGCTCACCTTCCAGGGGTCTGCGTAGGGACTATGGCTACACCTTC. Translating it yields CASSPSRGLRRDYGYTF.

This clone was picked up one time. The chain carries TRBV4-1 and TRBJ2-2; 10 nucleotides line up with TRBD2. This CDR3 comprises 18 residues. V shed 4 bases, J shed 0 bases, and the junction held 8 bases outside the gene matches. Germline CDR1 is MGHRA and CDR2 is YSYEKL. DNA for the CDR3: TGCGCCAGCAGCCCCAACCAAGGACTAGCGGCGAACACCGGGGAGCTGTTTTTT. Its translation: CASSPNQGLAANTGELFF.

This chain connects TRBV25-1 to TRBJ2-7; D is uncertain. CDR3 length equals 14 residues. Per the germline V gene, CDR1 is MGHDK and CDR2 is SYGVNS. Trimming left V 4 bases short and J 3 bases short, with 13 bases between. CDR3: CASSAVGPFYEQYF. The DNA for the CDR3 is TGTGCCAGCAGTGCTGTTGGGCCTTTCTACGAGCAGTACTTC.

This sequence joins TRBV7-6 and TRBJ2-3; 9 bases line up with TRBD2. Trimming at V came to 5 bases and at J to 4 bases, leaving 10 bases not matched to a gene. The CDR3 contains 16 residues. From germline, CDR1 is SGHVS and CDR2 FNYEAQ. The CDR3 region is CASSPMGGRAPDTQYF. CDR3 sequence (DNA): TGTGCCAGCAGCCCCATGGGCGGGAGGGCCCCAGATACGCAGTATTTT.

The CDR3: CASSSGLAAQETQYF. The CDR3 DNA reads as TGCGCCAGCAGCTCGGGACTAGCGGCCCAAGAGACCCAGTACTTC. The V and J genes are TRBV5-1 and TRBJ2-5; 11 bases are a match to TRBD2. Germline trimming cut 3 bases from V and 1 base from J; bases unmatched to any gene: 2. From germline, CDR1 is SGHRS and CDR2 YFSETQ. This CDR3 contains 15 residues.

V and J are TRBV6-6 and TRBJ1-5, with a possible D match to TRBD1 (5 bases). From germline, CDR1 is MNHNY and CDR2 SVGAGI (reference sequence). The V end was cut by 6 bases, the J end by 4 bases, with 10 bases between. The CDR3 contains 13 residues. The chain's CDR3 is CASSSGLNQPQHF. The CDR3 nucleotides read TGTGCCAGCAGCTCGGGGCTGAATCAGCCCCAGCATTTT.

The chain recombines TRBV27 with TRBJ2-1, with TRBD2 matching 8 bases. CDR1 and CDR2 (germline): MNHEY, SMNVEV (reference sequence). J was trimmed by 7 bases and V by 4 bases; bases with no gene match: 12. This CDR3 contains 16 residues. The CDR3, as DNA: TGTGCCAGCAGTTACTTCTTAGCGGGAATAGTTAATGAGCAGTTCTTC. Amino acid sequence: CASSYFLAGIVNEQFF.

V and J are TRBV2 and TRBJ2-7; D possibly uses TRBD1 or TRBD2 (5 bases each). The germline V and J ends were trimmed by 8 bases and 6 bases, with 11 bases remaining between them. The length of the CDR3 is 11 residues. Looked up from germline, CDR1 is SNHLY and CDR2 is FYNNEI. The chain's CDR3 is CASFGGSEQYF. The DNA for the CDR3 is TGTGCCAGCTTTGGGGGTAGCGAGCAGTACTTC.

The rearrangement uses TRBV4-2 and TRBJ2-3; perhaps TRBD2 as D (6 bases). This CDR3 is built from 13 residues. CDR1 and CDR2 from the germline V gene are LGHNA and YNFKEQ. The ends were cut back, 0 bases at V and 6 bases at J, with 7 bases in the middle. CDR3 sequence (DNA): TGTGCCAGCAGCCAAGATGGGACTGATACGCAGTATTTT. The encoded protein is CASSQDGTDTQYF.

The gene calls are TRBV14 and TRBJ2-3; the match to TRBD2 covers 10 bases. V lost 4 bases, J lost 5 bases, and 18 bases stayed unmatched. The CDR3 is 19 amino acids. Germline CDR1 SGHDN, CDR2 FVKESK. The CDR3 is CASSPPPEKREGHQDTQYF. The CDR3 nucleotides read TGTGCCAGCAGCCCCCCTCCGGAGAAGCGGGAGGGCCATCAAGATACGCAGTATTTT.

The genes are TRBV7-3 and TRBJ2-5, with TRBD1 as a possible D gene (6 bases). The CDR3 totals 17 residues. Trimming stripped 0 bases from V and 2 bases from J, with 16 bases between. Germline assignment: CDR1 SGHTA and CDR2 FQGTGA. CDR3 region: CASSLTGSGGGQETQYF. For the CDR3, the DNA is TGTGCCAGCAGCTTAACGGGATCTGGGGGCGGTCAAGAGACCCAGTACTTC. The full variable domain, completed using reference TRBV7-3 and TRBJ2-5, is GAGVSQTPSNKVTEKGKYVELRCDPISGHTALYWYRQSLGQGPEFLIYFQGTGAADDSGLPNDRFFAVRPEGSVSTLKIQRTERGDSAVYLCASSLTGSGGGQETQYFGPGTRLLVL.

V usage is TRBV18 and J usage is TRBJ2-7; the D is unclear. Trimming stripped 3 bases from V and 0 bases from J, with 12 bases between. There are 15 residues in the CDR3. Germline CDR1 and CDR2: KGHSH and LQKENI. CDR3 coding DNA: TGTGCCAGCTCACCTGACGGATCGAGCTCCTACGAGCAGTACTTC. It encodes CASSPDGSSSYEQYF.

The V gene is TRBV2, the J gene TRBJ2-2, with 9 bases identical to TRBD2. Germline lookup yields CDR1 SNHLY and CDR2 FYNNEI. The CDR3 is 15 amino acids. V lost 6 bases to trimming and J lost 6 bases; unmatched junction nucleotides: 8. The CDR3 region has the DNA TGTGCCAGCAGCCAGTGGCGGGAGGGTTCCGGGGAGCTGTTTTTT. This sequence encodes CASSQWREGSGELFF. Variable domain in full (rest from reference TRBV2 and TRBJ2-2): EPEVTQTPSHQVTQMGQEVILRCVPISNHLYFYWYRQILGQKVEFLVSFYNNEISEKSEIFDDQFSVERPDGSNFTLKIRSTKLEDSAMYFCASSQWREGSGELFFGEGSRLTVL.

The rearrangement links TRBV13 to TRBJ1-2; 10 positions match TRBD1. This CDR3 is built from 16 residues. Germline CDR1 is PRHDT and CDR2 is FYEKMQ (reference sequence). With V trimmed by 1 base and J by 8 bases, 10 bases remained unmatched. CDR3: CASSLDALRDRGGYTF. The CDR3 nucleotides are TGTGCCAGCAGCTTAGACGCGCTCCGGGACAGGGGCGGCTACACCTTC.

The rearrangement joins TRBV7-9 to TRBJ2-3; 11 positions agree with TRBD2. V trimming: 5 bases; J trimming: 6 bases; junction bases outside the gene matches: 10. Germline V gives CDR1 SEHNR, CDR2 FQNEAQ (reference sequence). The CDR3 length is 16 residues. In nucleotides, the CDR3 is TGTGCCAGCAGCCCAACGACTAGCGGGATTTCGGATACGCAGTATTTT. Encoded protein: CASSPTTSGISDTQYF. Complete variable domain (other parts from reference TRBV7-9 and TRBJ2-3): DTGVSQNPRHKITKRGQNVTFRCDPISEHNRLYWYRQTLGQGPEFLTYFQNEAQLEKSRLLSDRFSAERPKGSFSTLEIQRTEQGDSAMYLCASSPTTSGISDTQYFGPGTRLTVL.

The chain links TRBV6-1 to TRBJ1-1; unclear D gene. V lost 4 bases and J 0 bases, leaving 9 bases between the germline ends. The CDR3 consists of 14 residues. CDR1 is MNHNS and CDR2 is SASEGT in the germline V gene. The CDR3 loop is CASSVNRVNTEAFF. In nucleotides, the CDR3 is TGTGCCAGCAGTGTAAACAGAGTGAACACTGAAGCTTTCTTT.